The 25 T cell receptor beta chains below all came from one sample that was sequenced in a study of T-cell reconstitution after alpha-beta-depleted transplantation in children (dated by TCRdb to about 2016). The library was built by means of PCR. Sequencing relied on an Illumina HiSeq 2500. Molecular barcoding was employed in the preparation of TCR libraries, with unique molecular identifiers being used to normalize TCRbeta repertoire quantification. In-frame beta chains were kept once TCRdb had trimmed the public reads at Q25 with fastp and called clones with MiXCR. When rows share a CDR3 protein, they turn into one entry using the most common DNA and genes. The sample table records more than 500,000 distinct CDR3 sequences; roughly 11% of these occur just once. Approximately 15% of the sample rests with the top ten. Per the publication, the treatment or condition label means: allogeneic hematopoietic cell transplantation with graft depleted of TCRalphabeta T cells and CD19 B cells.

The starting material was PBMCs, mostly from graft donor cells, obtained 180 days after TCRalphabeta/CD19-depleted stem cell transplant. These receptors came from a female patient aged 2-15 years who had a stem cell transplant for aplastic anemia, so the T cells may come from the graft donor.

This clonotype was seen repeatedly, ten times or more. The rearrangement joins TRBV27 to TRBJ2-2, with a weak D call TRBD2 (7 bases). Trimming pared 3 bases from V and 6 bases from J, leaving 11 bases between. This CDR3 has 14 residues. Germline lookup yields CDR1 MNHEY and CDR2 SMNVEV (reference sequence). The CDR3 DNA follows: TGTGCCAGCAGTTTTGGGGGGGCCCCCGGGGAGCTGTTTTTT. Protein: CASSFGGAPGELFF.

V usage is TRBV4-3 and J usage is TRBJ2-3, with D tentatively TRBD2 (5 bases). Germline values: CDR1 LGHNA, CDR2 YSLEER. The CDR3 is 15 amino acids. V was clipped by 0 bases and J by 1 base, with 8 bases between them. CDR3 DNA: TGCGCCAGCAGCCAAGATGGCGGGCGCACAGATACGCAGTATTTT. It codes for CASSQDGGRTDTQYF.

The chain uses TRBV14 and TRBJ2-1; TRBD1 might be the D (6 bases). The CDR3 loop spans 18 amino acids. CDR1 SGHDN and CDR2 FVKESK come from the germline V gene. Trimming took 0 bases from V and 2 from J, leaving 17 bases between them. The CDR3 DNA follows: TGTGCCAGCAGCCAAGAGGTGGCAGGGGTGAGAGCCTACAATGAGCAGTTCTTC. Amino acids: CASSQEVAGVRAYNEQFF. The variable domain in full, completed from reference TRBV14 and TRBJ2-1, reads EAGVTQFPSHSVIEKGQTVTLRCDPISGHDNLYWYRRVMGKEIKFLLHFVKESKQDESGMPNNRFLAERTGGTYSTLKVQPAELEDSGVYFCASSQEVAGVRAYNEQFFGPGTRLTVL.

In this sample, this clonotype turned up many times. V gene TRBV4-3 combines with J gene TRBJ2-1; D is possibly TRBD1 or TRBD2 (5 bases each). Trimming removed 2 bases from V and 6 bases from J, with 14 bases in between. Germline loops: CDR1 LGHNA, CDR2 YSLEER. The CDR3 extends over 15 amino acids. The CDR3 reads CASSQLPGPVNEQFF. CDR3 nucleotides: TGCGCCAGCAGCCAATTGCCGGGACCCGTCAATGAGCAGTTCTTC.

The CDR3 sequence is CASSLDPHSPLHF. The DNA for the CDR3 is TGTGCCAGCAGCTTAGATCCCCATTCACCCCTCCACTTT. V gene TRBV11-3 combines with J gene TRBJ1-6; D is unclear. Germline assignment: CDR1 SGHNT and CDR2 YENEEA. The CDR3 consists of 13 residues. Trimming took 0 bases from V and 8 from J, leaving 5 bases between them.

This clonotype was observed a few times. In DNA form, the CDR3 reads TGTGCCAGCAGCCAAGATGGGGGGGGTCGTCAGCCCCAGCATTTT. It translates to CASSQDGGGRQPQHF. The chain carries TRBV4-2 and TRBJ1-5, with D possibly TRBD1 on 5 matching bases. V gave up 0 bases and J gave up 6 bases, with 12 bases separating them. Germline values: CDR1 LGHNA, CDR2 YNFKEQ. The CDR3 length is 15 residues.

This clonotype came up a few times. CDR3 loop: CASSQGGGDEQFF. The CDR3 region has the DNA TGCGCCAGCAGCCAAGGAGGCGGGGATGAGCAGTTCTTC. This sequence joins TRBV4-3 and TRBJ2-1, with D tentatively TRBD2 (6 bases). The germline V gene has CDR1 LGHNA and CDR2 YSLEER. V was clipped by 1 base and J by 8 bases, with 9 bases between them. This CDR3 is 13 amino acids long.

This clonotype has more than one count but fewer than ten. This sequence joins TRBV6-2 or TRBV6-3 and TRBJ2-1; TRBD1 aligns across 9 bases. The CDR3 runs to 14 residues. Trimming at V came to 6 bases and at J to 4 bases, leaving 4 bases not matched to a gene. Germline V gives CDR1 MNHEY, CDR2 SVGEGT. The CDR3 protein is CASRRTGAYNEQFF. CDR3 in DNA: TGTGCCAGCAGACGGACAGGGGCTTACAATGAGCAGTTCTTC.

The chain is built from TRBV24-1 and TRBJ1-5; D is undetermined. CDR1 is KGHDR, CDR2 SFDVKD, per germline. Trimming left V 9 bases short and J 4 bases short, with 12 bases between. The CDR3 totals 13 residues. CDR3 sequence: CATAARNNQPQHF. CDR3 DNA sequence: TGTGCCACCGCGGCGCGGAATAATCAGCCCCAGCATTTT.

The CDR3 nucleotides read TGCAGCGGGTCGAAGGGAAGAGGAGAGACCCAGTACTTC. Translated, it gives CSGSKGRGETQYF. The chain combines TRBV29-1 with TRBJ2-5; D call uncertain. V dropped 7 bases and J dropped 4 bases, with 16 bases sitting between them. Germline CDR1 reads SQVTM; CDR2 reads ANQGSEA. CDR3 length: 13 amino acids.

This clonotype showed up just a few times. This rearrangement joins TRBV14 to TRBJ1-2, with no clear D. Germline values: CDR1 SGHDN, CDR2 FVKESK. There are 14 residues in the CDR3. V shed 1 base and J shed 8 bases, with 14 bases lying between them. Here the CDR3 DNA reads TGTGCCAGCAGCCAAGTCATGGGCCCGGAAGGCTACACCTTC. This gives the protein CASSQVMGPEGYTF.

This clonotype occurred many times. V and J are TRBV20-1 and TRBJ1-6; D gene unclear. Germline assignment: CDR1 DFQATT and CDR2 SNEGSKA (reference sequence). The CDR3 covers 15 residues. Trimming removed 2 bases at V and 8 bases at J, with 16 bases between. In DNA form, the CDR3 reads TGCAGTGCTAGACCCCATCCGATTCGGGATTCACCCCTCCACTTT. Its protein is CSARPHPIRDSPLHF.

A note on this clonotype: A much larger clone sits a single nucleotide away, making a read error possible. The chain couples TRBV7-6 to TRBJ1-1, with 7 nucleotides matching TRBD1. The germline V gene has CDR1 SGHVS and CDR2 FNYEAQ. V shed 5 bases, J shed 5 bases, and the junction held 2 bases outside the gene matches. This CDR3 has 12 amino acids. The CDR3 DNA sequence: TGTGCCAGCAGCCACAGGGGAACTGAAGCTTTCTTT. The encoded protein is CASSHRGTEAFF.

This clonotype was detected a few times. The genes are TRBV5-6 and TRBJ2-6; D may be TRBD1 (5 bases). The V end lost 0 bases, the J end lost 3 bases, and 13 bases lay between the germline ends. The V gene's germline CDR1 is SGHDT and CDR2 YYEEEE. The CDR3 length is 17 residues. CDR3 DNA sequence: TGTGCCAGCAGCTTGGTGTCCAGGGTTGATGGGGCCAACGTCCTGACTTTC. Translation: CASSLVSRVDGANVLTF.

The rearrangement uses TRBV7-2 and TRBJ2-5, with 8 bases fitting TRBD2. Germline V gene data show CDR1 as SGHTA and CDR2 as FQGNSA. CDR3 size: 13 residues. The junction had 6 bases not matched to a gene; V was cut back by 8 bases and J by 4 bases. The DNA of the CDR3 is TGTGCCAGCGGTAGCGGGATCCCAGAGACCCAGTACTTC. Its translation is CASGSGIPETQYF.

In its sample, this clonotype was seen a few times. This rearrangement joins TRBV4-2 to TRBJ1-2, with 7 bases that match TRBD1. CDR3 size: 19 residues. Germline V gene sequence: CDR1 LGHNA, CDR2 YNFKEQ. V lost 4 bases, J lost 4 bases, and 21 bases stayed unmatched. The DNA of the CDR3 is TGTGCCAGCAGCCGCTTAGGGGGCGCGACCGATTGGTTTTTCTATGGCTACACCTTC. Its translation: CASSRLGGATDWFFYGYTF.

This clonotype was seen a few times. The gene calls are TRBV5-4 and TRBJ2-7, with unresolved D. This CDR3 region has 13 residues. Germline lookup yields CDR1 SGHNT and CDR2 YYREEE (reference sequence). The germline V and J ends were trimmed by 0 bases and 9 bases, with 13 bases remaining between them. The CDR3 DNA sequence: TGTGCCAGCAGCTTGGCCGGGTCCATCGGGCAGTACGTC. Its translation is CASSLAGSIGQYV.

This clonotype has just a few counts. The chain joins TRBV4-1 to TRBJ2-3; TRBD2 matches 8 bases. The germline V gene encodes CDR1 MGHRA and CDR2 YSYEKL. Unmatched junction bases numbered 3, after V lost 0 bases and J lost 1 base. The CDR3 runs 16 residues. Here the CDR3 reads CASSQDSREGTDTQYF. CDR3 coding DNA: TGCGCCAGCAGCCAAGATTCGCGGGAGGGCACAGATACGCAGTATTTT.

The V call is TRBV11-2, the J call TRBJ2-2; TRBD1 aligns across 10 bases. The CDR3 loop spans 15 amino acids. V shed 3 bases and J 4 bases; nucleotides not matched to a gene: 2. Germline CDR1 SGHAT, CDR2 FQNNGV. The CDR3 nucleotides are TGTGCCAGCAGCTTGGGGACAGGGGTCACCGGGGAGCTGTTTTTT. Translation gives CASSLGTGVTGELFF. Variable domain in full (rest from reference TRBV11-2 and TRBJ2-2): EAGVAQSPRYKIIEKRQSVAFWCNPISGHATLYWYQQILGQGPKLLIQFQNNGVVDDSQLPKDRFSAERLKGVDSTLKIQPAKLEDSAVYLCASSLGTGVTGELFFGEGSRLTVL.

V is TRBV12-3 or TRBV12-4 and J is TRBJ1-2, with 8 bases fitting TRBD1. With V trimmed by 7 bases and J by 3 bases, 13 bases remained unmatched. The CDR3 has 16 residues. The CDR3 loop is CASTNGGRGQYYGYTF. CDR3 bases: TGTGCCAGCACTAACGGGGGCAGGGGGCAGTACTATGGCTACACCTTC.

V gene TRBV3-1 combines with J gene TRBJ2-6; TRBD2 aligns across 9 bases. Looked up from germline, CDR1 is LGHDT and CDR2 is YNNKEL (reference sequence). The CDR3 covers 17 residues. Trimming took 2 bases from V and 3 from J; bases not matched to a gene: 5. CDR3 region: CASSQPGLAFGANVLTF. CDR3 DNA: TGTGCCAGCAGCCAACCGGGACTAGCTTTTGGGGCCAACGTCCTGACTTTC.

The rearrangement links TRBV29-1 to TRBJ1-2, with no clear D. V shed 3 bases and J shed 0 bases, with 17 bases lying between them. The germline gives CDR1 SQVTM, CDR2 ANQGSEA. CDR3 length: 16 amino acids. CDR3 nucleotides: TGCAGCGTTGAGGGTGGCGCAGTTCAAGCTAACTATGGCTACACCTTC. Translating gives CSVEGGAVQANYGYTF. The entire variable domain, with the rest obtained from reference TRBV29-1 and TRBJ1-2, is as follows: SAVISQKPSRDICQRGTSLTIQCQVDSQVTMMFWYRQQPGQSLTLIATANQGSEATYESGFVIDKFPISRPNLTFSTLTVSNMSPEDSSIYLCSVEGGAVQANYGYTFGSGTRLTVV.

The chain uses TRBV5-1 and TRBJ2-5; 7 bases map to TRBD1. Per the germline V gene, CDR1 is SGHRS and CDR2 is YFSETQ. The CDR3 is 17 residues long. Losses at the gene ends were 0 bases for V and 1 base for J; bases not matched to a gene: 9. The CDR3 sequence is CASSLGPPTGSQETQYF. CDR3 DNA: TGCGCCAGCAGCTTGGGCCCCCCGACAGGGTCCCAAGAGACCCAGTACTTC.

This clonotype was found a few times. This chain connects TRBV5-1 to TRBJ2-7; a weak D match, TRBD2 (7 bases). This CDR3 is 14 amino acids long. Germline values: CDR1 SGHRS, CDR2 YFSETQ. V gave up 2 bases and J gave up 2 bases, with 11 bases separating them. The CDR3 DNA is TGCGCCAGCAGCTTCACAGGGACTACCTACGAGCAGTACTTC. Its translation: CASSFTGTTYEQYF.

The chain has TRBV20-1 and TRBJ2-2, with TRBD2 matching over 9 bases. Germline trimming cut 4 bases from V and 5 bases from J; bases unmatched to any gene: 8. Looked up from germline, CDR1 is DFQATT and CDR2 is SNEGSKA (reference sequence). The CDR3 has 15 residues. This chain's CDR3 is CSATRGLAGTGELFF. The CDR3 nucleotides are TGCAGTGCTACCCGGGGGCTAGCGGGAACCGGGGAGCTGTTTTTT.